Shown below are 13 T cell receptor beta chains from a single sample sequenced in a study of cytomegalovirus exposure and HLA in healthy donors. Here immunoSEQ multiplex PCR was the method, and the copy in TCRdb shows in-frame clones only, minus some. This table holds some 270,000 clones, approximately 83% found once. Sequenced: PBMCs. Receptors originate from a woman between 18 and 30 years old in good health and CMV-seronegative.

CDR3 protein: CASSVAGGTTEAFF. CDR3 bases: TGTGCCAGCAGTGTAGCCGGGGGAACCACTGAAGCTTTCTTT. The rearrangement links TRBV6-1 to TRBJ1-1; D is possibly TRBD1 (5 bases). The CDR3 contains 14 residues. Germline CDR1 MNHNS, CDR2 SASEGT. Trimming removed 4 bases from V and 4 bases from J, with 13 bases in between.

The chain combines TRBV9 with TRBJ2-1; TRBD2 might be the D (5 bases). Germline CDR1 and CDR2: SGDLS and YYNGEE. The CDR3 length is 15 residues. The V gene lost 0 bases and the J gene lost 0 bases, with 7 bases spanning the gap. CDR3 sequence (DNA): TGTGCCAGCAGCGTAGCGGACTTCTCCTACAATGAGCAGTTCTTC. Protein sequence: CASSVADFSYNEQFF.

The CDR3 nucleotides are TGTGCCAGCAGTTTGCTTTTGGGCAACCCCTACGAGCAGTACTTC. This sequence encodes CASSLLLGNPYEQYF. The V and J genes are TRBV6-5 and TRBJ2-7; D gene ambiguous. This CDR3 is built from 15 residues. Germline CDR1 and CDR2: MNHEY and SVGAGI. V lost 4 bases and J 2 bases, leaving 15 bases between the germline ends.

This chain connects TRBV18 to TRBJ2-1; TRBD2 might be the D (5 bases). Germline V gene lookup returns CDR1 KGHSH and CDR2 LQKENI. V was cut by 5 bases and J by 3 bases, with 11 bases left in between. The CDR3 contains 14 residues. The chain's CDR3 is CASSGQLGYNEQFF. CDR3 nucleotide sequence: TGTGCCAGCTCAGGGCAACTAGGCTACAATGAGCAGTTCTTC.

The V call is TRBV29-1, the J call TRBJ1-1; D possibly corresponds to TRBD1 (6 bases). The germline CDR1 and CDR2 sequences are SQVTM and ANQGSEA. The CDR3 totals 15 residues. V was shortened by 5 bases and J by 1 base, with 17 bases between the two germline ends. The CDR3: CSVNRDTYPNTEAFF. In DNA, the CDR3 is TGCAGCGTTAACCGGGACACTTATCCGAACACTGAAGCTTTCTTT.

The chain links TRBV12-5 to TRBJ2-7, with a possible D match to TRBD2 (6 bases). Trimming removed 3 bases at V and 0 bases at J, with 12 bases between. The CDR3 runs to 15 residues. Germline CDR1 and CDR2: LGHNT and FRNRAP. This CDR3 reads CASGFEGLTSYEQYF. The CDR3 DNA sequence: TGTGCTAGTGGTTTTGAGGGACTCACCTCCTACGAGCAGTACTTC.

The chain combines TRBV12-5 with TRBJ2-1; 8 positions match TRBD1. The CDR3 is made up of 17 amino acids. Germline V gene sequence: CDR1 LGHNT, CDR2 FRNRAP. The ends lost 0 bases at V and 7 bases at J; junction bases unmatched: 11. The CDR3 region has the DNA TGTGCTAGTGGTTTGGTAGTCCACAGGGGGACCCCTAATGAGCAGTTCTTC. This encodes CASGLVVHRGTPNEQFF.

This clone was picked up a small number of times. A read error may produce the germline difference seen at one junction end. The genes are TRBV7-7 and TRBJ2-7; possibly TRBD2 for D (6 bases). The germline CDR1 and CDR2 sequences are SSHAT and FNYEAQ (reference sequence). The CDR3 is made up of 13 amino acids. In DNA form, the CDR3 reads TGTGCTAGCAGCCGGGACTTCTCCTACGAGCAGTACTTC. This encodes CASSRDFSYEQYF.

The chain employs TRBV6-1 and TRBJ1-1; D is ambiguous. The CDR3 consists of 11 residues. V was trimmed by 7 bases and J by 3 bases, leaving 6 bases between them. CDR1 is MNHNS and CDR2 is SASEGT in the germline V gene. The CDR3 region is CASTYYTEAFF. Written as DNA, the CDR3 is TGTGCCAGCACCTATTACACTGAAGCTTTCTTT.

The genes are TRBV27 and TRBJ2-1, with D maybe TRBD1 (6 bases). The V and J ends lost 8 bases and 4 bases respectively, with 15 bases between them. Germline lookup yields CDR1 MNHEY and CDR2 SMNVEV (reference sequence). The CDR3 has 14 amino acids. The CDR3 nucleotides read TGTGCCAGCGCCTTGGACAGAGGTTACAATGAGCAGTTCTTC. Amino acid sequence: CASALDRGYNEQFF.

This clone was seen more than once but under ten times. The chain carries TRBV7-9 and TRBJ1-6; perhaps TRBD1 as D (5 bases). Trimming cost V 0 bases and J 9 bases, with 9 bases left between them. Germline CDR1 is SEHNR and CDR2 is FQNEAQ (reference sequence). The CDR3 contains 14 residues. CDR3 sequence (DNA): TGTGCCAGCAGCTTAGCAGGGGTGGGTTCACCCCTCCACTTT. Translation: CASSLAGVGSPLHF.

The table lists this clone with a count of one. The gene calls are TRBV18 and TRBJ2-7, with a weak D call TRBD2 (5 bases). The CDR3 spans 16 residues. Trimming took 3 bases from V and 0 from J, leaving 15 bases between them. Germline V gives CDR1 KGHSH, CDR2 LQKENI. CDR3 residues: CASSPYPPGNSYEQYF. The CDR3 nucleotides read TGTGCCAGCTCACCCTATCCCCCGGGGAACTCCTACGAGCAGTACTTC.

This chain connects TRBV27 to TRBJ1-2; 7 nucleotides agree with TRBD1. Losses at the gene ends were 5 bases for V and 8 bases for J; bases not matched to a gene: 11. Germline CDR1 and CDR2: MNHEY and SMNVEV (reference sequence). The CDR3 is 14 amino acids. The CDR3 loop reads CASSPSGQSSGYTF. CDR3 sequence (DNA): TGTGCCAGCAGTCCGTCGGGACAGTCCTCGGGCTACACCTTC.